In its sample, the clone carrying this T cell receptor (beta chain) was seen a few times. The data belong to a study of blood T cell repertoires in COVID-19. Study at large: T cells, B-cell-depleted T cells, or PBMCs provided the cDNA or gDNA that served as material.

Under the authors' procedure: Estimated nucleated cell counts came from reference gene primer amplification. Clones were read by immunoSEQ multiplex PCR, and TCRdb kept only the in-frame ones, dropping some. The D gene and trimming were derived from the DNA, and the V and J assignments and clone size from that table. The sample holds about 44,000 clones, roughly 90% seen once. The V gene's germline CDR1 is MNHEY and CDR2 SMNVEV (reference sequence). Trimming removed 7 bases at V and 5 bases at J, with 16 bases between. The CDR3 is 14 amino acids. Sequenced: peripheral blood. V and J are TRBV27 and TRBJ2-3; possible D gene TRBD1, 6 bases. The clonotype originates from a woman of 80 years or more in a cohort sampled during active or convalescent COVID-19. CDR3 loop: CASKNRAQRDTQYF. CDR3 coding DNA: TGTGCCAGCAAGAACAGGGCACAGAGAGATACGCAGTATTTT.